This T cell receptor beta chain was obtained from a study of cytomegalovirus exposure and HLA in healthy donors (dated by TCRdb to about 2017). For context, the study as a whole: An earlier analysis of roughly 630 of the donors reported roughly 270 Gb of sequence data and around 120 million unique TCR beta sequences from 150 million to 200 million T cells. An early release that covered roughly 600 HLA-typed donors contained around 300 gigabases of sequencing data and some 87 million unique TCR sequences. Among the roughly 400 genotyped donors, more than 70% belonged to the genetic ancestry cluster associated with self-reported Caucasian donors. The study aimed to test whether signatures of past pathogen exposure could be identified by cataloging public T cell receptors. The T cell repertoires of several hundred subjects were profiled by immunosequencing and related to cytomegalovirus serostatus. Along with the approximately 650-subject first cohort, a separate validation cohort of approximately 110 different subjects was used. High-throughput TCR immunosequencing, statistical association of individual TCRs with disease status, and machine learning were combined to predict cytomegalovirus infection status. A later analysis re-analyzed previously published TCR beta repertoires from about 730 donors and added high-resolution HLA genotyping to study TCR occurrence patterns. The later analysis used no new phenotypic data to find candidate immune exposures, relying instead on TCR beta sequences and their occurrence across donors. An earlier analysis of fewer than 700 of the donors applied high-throughput TCR beta sequencing to assess whether each TCR beta V gene segment acted as functional or pseudogenic. Donor age, sex, ethnicity and CMV serostatus were collected together with the repertoire data. A later genetic analysis used genome-wide SNP genotypes for about 65% of the roughly 700 donors, treating that subset as a discovery cohort. Every discovery cohort repertoire had been produced on one sequencing platform. HLA typing covered class I and class II loci at four-digit resolution. The number of typed donors differed by locus: about 629-630 for A, B, C, DRB1 and DQB1; some 500 for DQA1; around 610 for DPA1; and roughly 470 for DPB1. Because of strong linkage in the cohort, roughly five DR-DQ haplotypes were treated as single units for association and clustering. Across some 400 genotyped donors of the cohort, an average of roughly 250,000 unique TCR beta nucleotide sequences per donor were sequenced, and roughly a sixth of those sequences were non-productive.

Library preparation was by the immunoSEQ multiplex PCR assay. For the multiplex PCR, a mixture combining 60 forward primers for TCR Vbeta segments and 13 reverse primers for TCR Jbeta segments was used. The CDR3 region of rearranged TCR beta genes was amplified from genomic DNA with a multiplex PCR assay. The Illumina HiSeq System was used to sequence the amplified TCR beta libraries as 87-base-pair reads. The source study handled its data this way. A later analysis tallied around 82 million unique TCR beta chains across the 666 repertoires, and about 10 million of those chains were shared by two or more donors. A nearest-neighbor algorithm error-corrected the raw reads and collapsed the reads into unique sequences, merging closely related sequences to remove PCR and sequencing errors. V, D and J gene segments were assigned by aligning CDR3 sequences to IMGT reference sequences. For a sequence to be retained, a match of at least six nucleotides to both a V gene segment and a J gene segment was required. Rearrangements were called productive when the CDR3 lacked stop codons and stayed in frame with V and J; all others were non-productive. CDR3 was defined according to IMGT convention as the region running from the second conserved V-encoded cysteine to the conserved J-encoded phenylalanine. Sequences without an unambiguous match to a single V gene segment were excluded from the earlier analysis of approximately 600 of the donors. In an earlier analysis of approximately 560 of the donors, a V segment was called functional when productive rearrangements were above 56.7%, and segregating when the standard deviation between donors exceeded 5%. A statistical classification framework was developed to diagnose cytomegalovirus status using the catalog of TCR beta chain sequences. V and J gene assignment, in a later analysis, came from comparing TCR nucleotide sequences with IMGT/GENE-DB human TR gene sequences. A later analysis assigned CDR3 sequences and most-parsimonious VDJ recombination scenarios with the TCRdist pipeline. In a later analysis, every TCR beta chain was defined by the combination of its CDR3 amino acid sequence and its V-gene family, and reads without a unique V-gene family were dropped. A later analysis removed 450 to 600 highly shared, low-generation-probability nucleotide sequences to deal with suspected cross-contamination and a sequencing artifact. In a later analysis, a clonal expansion index was calculated for each public chain from normalized within-repertoire ranks of inferred template counts. In a later analysis, generation probabilities were computed with a VDJ recombination model fitted to out-of-frame rearrangements, and the resulting probabilities were checked against IGoR. In a later analysis, hypergeometric tests were used to score TCR-TCR, TCR-HLA and TCR-CMV co-occurrence, with a repertoire-size bias correction applied to TCR pairs. In a later analysis, false discovery rates were estimated by permuting HLA or CMV assignments 20 times. In a later analysis, co-occurring TCRs were grouped with DBSCAN, and TCRdist sequence similarity was added when clustering was performed within HLA-allele-positive subsets. Repertoires with fewer than 30,000 or more than 120,000 public chains, plus five repertoires with anomalous nucleotide sharing, were excluded from co-occurrence clustering. In its TCRdb copy, this immuneACCESS table keeps in-frame sequences only and misses some clones. Where compared with another copy, unresolved V genes explain less than half of these, and the others have no known cause. The D gene and trimming were derived from the DNA, and the V and J assignments and clone size from that table. In all, the sample holds 150,000 or so clones, and almost 85% of those were seen once. The top ten clonotypes cover approximately 1.3% of the sample.

The germline V gene provides CDR1 KGHSH and CDR2 LQKENI. V is shortened by 6 bases, J by 6 bases, and the region joining them spans 14 bases. The CDR3 sequence holds 13 residues, the cysteine and phenylalanine included. This entry keeps only the CDR3 DNA: 39 bases, framed from base 1. The cohort comprised fewer than 700 healthy bone marrow donors. Cohort members were all nominally healthy when sampled, although unrecorded immune exposures were likely present. The donor tested CMV seropositive and was one of the 289 seropositive cohort members. Every donor gave a peripheral blood sample, and the peripheral blood mononuclear cells from that sample were used for TCR beta sequencing. Genomic DNA was extracted from the blood cell samples with the Qiagen DNeasy Blood Extraction Kit. With regard to this clone: There is no known antigen for this receptor. Base qualities are not at hand, and no much larger clone is one base apart.

Overall study outcomes, separate from this receptor: In a later genetic analysis, fewer N-insertions in productive TCRs were reported among donors in an Asian-associated ancestry cluster than the roughly 700-donor mean. A further reported finding was that TCR beta sequences accurately predicted the HLA-A and HLA-B alleles for most subjects in the first cohort. In both the original and validation cohorts, the classifier was reported to diagnose cytomegalovirus status with high specificity and sensitivity. When HLA alleles, especially DR and DQ, strongly co-occurred, attributing TCR associations to individual alleles was difficult. According to a later analysis, most CMV-associated TCR beta chains appeared to be HLA-restricted, and the HLA associations seemed to be driven largely by CMV exposure. Because HLA typing was missing for some donors at each locus, association tests included only the typed subset. In a later genetic analysis, a missense DCLRE1C variant was associated with V-gene and J-gene trimming of TCR beta chains, and the association was replicated in an independent cohort. Linkage disequilibrium might explain the correlated functional status among segregating V segments, but an unknown experimental factor could not be ruled out. Presence/absence analyses assumed roughly uniform sequencing depth across donors, an assumption that may not hold. According to a later analysis, parvovirus B19, influenza, CMV and Epstein-Barr virus appeared linked to several top co-occurrence clusters. The authors suggested that the approach could potentially be generalized to other disease states and immunological phenotypes. Specific HLA alleles were associated with roughly 17,000 TCR beta sequences at a false discovery rate of 0.05 in a later analysis. Three of the identified cytomegalovirus-associated TCR beta chains were confirmed in vitro to be specific for cytomegalovirus antigens. In this cohort, only TCR beta chains were sequenced, and detectable features were limited by the absence of alpha or paired-chain data. Over 15 rarely observed V segments, including chromosome 9 orphons, were excluded from the earlier analysis of approximately 600 of the donors because counts were too low. For the cohort, immune exposure information was limited to CMV serostatus. A later analysis found that HLA-associated TCR beta chains were more clonally expanded and had lower generation probabilities than equally common non-associated chains. Most TCR sequences were seen in very few donors, while some public TCRs were found in many individuals. Broadly in line with IMGT annotations, most TCR beta V segments showed up in productive rearrangements about 87% or about 30% of the time in an earlier analysis of a few hundred of the donors. In a later analysis, TCR association rates were found to vary across HLA loci, with the most associated TCRs seen for DRB1 alleles and the fewest for HLA-C alleles. The study gave a list of 150 to 200 TCR beta chains associated with cytomegalovirus. The 87-base-pair reads could not distinguish some IMGT-functional V segments, including TRBV6-2 and TRBV6-3, so those segments were excluded. A group of highly shared sequence variants was considered likely to be a technical artifact of the sequencing pipeline.

The chain uses TRBV18 and TRBJ1-2, with an unclear D gene assignment. Sequencing used PBMCs. This receptor was taken from a man aged 25 to 45 in good health and CMV-seropositive. The DNA reads as follows: TGTGCCAGCTCCCAGCTGGCGGCGGATGGCTACACCTTC. It is translated as CASSQLAADGYTF.